Listed below are T cell receptor beta chains from one sample, sequenced in a study of blood T cell repertoires in COVID-19. Libraries were prepared by immunoSEQ multiplex PCR; TCRdb keeps only in-frame clonotypes and omits some of them. The table records about 440,000 clones, around 88% of them present only once. Sequencing used peripheral blood. These receptors all stem from a woman aged 25 to 45 with acute or convalescent COVID-19. Both conserved end residues are part of each CDR3. D genes are given only for firm matches.

cdr3_aa cdr3_nt j_call d_call v_call
CASRRGNTDTQYF TGTGCCAGCCGGCGGGGAAACACAGATACGCAGTATTTT TRBJ2-3 . TRBV6-5
CASGPQGLASYNEQFF TGTGCTAGTGGTCCTCAGGGACTAGCCTCCTACAATGAGCAGTTCTTC TRBJ2-1 TRBD2 TRBV12-5
CASSRRTVSYNEQFF TGTGCCAGCAGCCGTCGGACAGTTTCCTACAATGAGCAGTTCTTC TRBJ2-1 . TRBV21-1
CSAGDRRGYTF TGCAGTGCTGGGGACAGGCGTGGCTACACCTTC TRBJ1-2 TRBD1 TRBV20-1
CASSPGQGARRDTQYF TGTGCCAGCAGCCCGGGACAGGGGGCCCGTAGAGATACGCAGTATTTT TRBJ2-3 TRBD1 TRBV11-3
CASSSGGRYGYTF TGTGCCAGCAGTTCGGGGGGTCGCTATGGCTACACCTTC TRBJ1-2 . TRBV6-5
CASSLVRPSSYEQYF TGTGCCAGCAGTTTAGTCCGTCCCAGCTCCTACGAGCAGTACTTC TRBJ2-7 . TRBV28
CASSYASGFYGYTF TGTGCCAGCAGTTACGCATCAGGGTTTTATGGCTACACCTTC TRBJ1-2 . TRBV6-5
CASSQRTGEIYNEQFF TGTGCCAGCAGCCAACGGACAGGGGAAATATACAATGAGCAGTTCTTC TRBJ2-1 TRBD1 TRBV14
CATGNTGARNEQFF TGTGCCACCGGAAATACAGGGGCGAGGAATGAGCAGTTCTTC TRBJ2-1 TRBD1 TRBV24-1
CASSAGLAGVRQFF TGTGCCAGCAGCGCGGGACTAGCGGGGGTCAGGCAGTTCTTC TRBJ2-1 TRBD2 TRBV5-5
CASSLWTGSGNEQFF TGTGCCAGCAGCTTGTGGACAGGATCAGGGAATGAGCAGTTCTTC TRBJ2-1 TRBD1 TRBV7-9
CASSLIITDTQYF TGCGCCAGCAGCTTGATAATCACAGATACGCAGTATTTT TRBJ2-3 . TRBV5-1
CASSLYMNTEAFF TGTGCCAGCAGCTTGTACATGAACACTGAAGCTTTCTTT TRBJ1-1 . TRBV5-6
CASSVRSGAQYTQYF TGTGCCAGCAGCGTCCGTAGCGGGGCACAATATACGCAGTATTTT TRBJ2-3 TRBD2 TRBV9
CASSYRGGNQPQHF TGTGCCAGCAGTTACCGGGGGGGCAATCAGCCCCAGCATTTT TRBJ1-5 . TRBV6-5
CASSQETSGGRADTQYF TGTGCCAGCAGCCAAGAGACTAGCGGGGGGCGGGCAGATACGCAGTATTTT TRBJ2-3 TRBD2 TRBV3-1/TRBV3-2